The present entry profiles one T cell receptor (beta chain) with its context. From the germline J gene comes the end of the CDR3, since the read stops 3 residues before it. Trimming stripped 11 bases from V and 2 bases from J, with 25 bases between. CDR3 length: 17 residues. These data originate in a study of T cells in women clearing cervical HPV infection. Study-level information: Case blood was drawn when the lesion was first found; control blood after infection became undetectable.

The assay was immunoSEQ multiplex PCR, and TCRdb's table has in-frame clones only and misses some. The sample data list tens of thousands of clones. MY09/MY11 PCR detected cervical HPV DNA; dot-blot assigned genotypes. The chain employs TRBV23-1 and TRBJ1-5, with no clear D. TRBV23-1 is designated an ORF whose function remains uncertain. Sequencing was carried out using blood buffy coat. The clonotype was recovered from a woman aged 18-69 years with a cervical HPV16 infection that either progressed to CIN3+ or cleared (not recorded which). Here the CDR3 reads CAWSGCMTSSGNQPQHF. The sequenced part of the CDR3 DNA is TGCGCCTGGTCGGGGTGTATGACATCCTCAGGCAATCAGCCC.